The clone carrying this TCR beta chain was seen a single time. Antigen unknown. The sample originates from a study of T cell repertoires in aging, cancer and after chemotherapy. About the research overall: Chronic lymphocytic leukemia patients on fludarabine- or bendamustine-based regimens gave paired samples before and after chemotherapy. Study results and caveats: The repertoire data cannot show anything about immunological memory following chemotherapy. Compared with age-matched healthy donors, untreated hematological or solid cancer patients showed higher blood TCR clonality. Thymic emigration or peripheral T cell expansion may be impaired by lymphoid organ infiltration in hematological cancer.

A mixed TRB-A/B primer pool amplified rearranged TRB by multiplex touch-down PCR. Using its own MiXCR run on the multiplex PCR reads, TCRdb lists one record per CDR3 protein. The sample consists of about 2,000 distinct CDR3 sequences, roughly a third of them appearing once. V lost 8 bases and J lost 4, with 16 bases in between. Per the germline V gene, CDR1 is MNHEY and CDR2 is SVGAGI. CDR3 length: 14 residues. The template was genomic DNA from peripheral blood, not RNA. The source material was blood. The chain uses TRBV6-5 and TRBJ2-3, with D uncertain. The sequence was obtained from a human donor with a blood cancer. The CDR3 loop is CASQPTTASDTQYF. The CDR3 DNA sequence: TGTGCCAGCCAACCCACTACGGCGTCAGATACGCAGTATTTT.